The 25 T cell receptor beta chains below all came from one sample that was sequenced in a study of blood T cell repertoires in COVID-19. Method: immunoSEQ multiplex PCR; TCRdb's copy keeps in-frame clones and lacks some. The table has about 230,000 clones, approximately 84% seen once. The sample comprised PBMCs or T cells enriched from blood (not recorded which). Every receptor here comes from a man aged 60 to 75 who had recovered from COVID-19.

This chain connects TRBV10-3 to TRBJ2-3; TRBD2 matches at 10 bases. Trimming cost V 6 bases and J 2 bases; bases outside gene matches: 5. This CDR3 has 15 amino acids. The germline V gene has CDR1 ENHRY and CDR2 SYGVKD. CDR3 nucleotide sequence: TGTGCCATCAGCCAGCGGGGGGGCTCCACAGATACGCAGTATTTT. It codes for CAISQRGGSTDTQYF.

This clone was observed a single time. V usage is TRBV3-1 (or the pseudogene TRBV3-2) and J usage is TRBJ1-4; D is uncertain. The CDR3 is made up of 14 amino acids. The V gene's germline CDR1 is LGHDT and CDR2 YNNKEL (reference sequence). Trimming cost V 3 bases and J 4 bases, with 9 bases left between them. Here the CDR3 reads CASSQEMDNEKLFF. Here the CDR3 DNA reads TGTGCCAGCAGCCAGGAGATGGATAATGAAAAACTGTTTTTT.

The J gene is TRBJ2-3, the V gene TRBV7-2; 8 positions agree with TRBD1. V lost 3 bases to trimming and J lost 5 bases; unmatched junction nucleotides: 13. Germline CDR1 SGHTA, CDR2 FQGNSA. This CDR3 is built from 17 residues. The CDR3, as DNA: TGTGCCAGCAGCTTGACAGGGGCCCCGATTAATGGAGATACGCAGTATTTT. This sequence encodes CASSLTGAPINGDTQYF.

V gene TRBV5-1 combines with J gene TRBJ1-1; D unclear. Per the germline V gene, CDR1 is SGHRS and CDR2 is YFSETQ. The CDR3 runs 15 residues. Trimming shortened V by 5 bases and J by 4 bases, and 18 bases separated the two germline ends. The CDR3 spells CASSSSPGSSTEAFF. The CDR3 region has the DNA TGCGCCAGCAGTTCCTCTCCGGGGTCGAGCACTGAAGCTTTCTTT.

The chain recombines TRBV7-2 with TRBJ1-1; 8 bases are shared with TRBD1. V shed 8 bases, J shed 3 bases, and the junction held 5 bases outside the gene matches. From germline, CDR1 is SGHTA and CDR2 FQGNSA. This CDR3 is 13 amino acids long. CDR3 loop: CASGQGADTEAFF. For the CDR3, the DNA is TGTGCCAGCGGACAGGGTGCGGACACTGAAGCTTTCTTT.

The V gene is TRBV18, the J gene TRBJ1-1, with 9 bases fitting TRBD1. CDR1 is KGHSH, CDR2 LQKENI, per germline. The CDR3 runs to 13 residues. The J segment lost 5 bases and the V segment lost 3 bases, leaving 1 base of the junction unmatched. DNA of the CDR3: TGTGCCAGCTCACCCGGACAGGGGACTGAAGCTTTCTTT. This gives the protein CASSPGQGTEAFF.

The chain uses TRBV29-1 and TRBJ1-2, with a possible D match to TRBD1 (6 bases). The V end was cut by 7 bases, the J end by 4 bases, with 13 bases between. Germline V CDR1 and CDR2: SQVTM, ANQGSEA. This CDR3 has 12 residues. CDR3 nucleotide sequence: TGCAGCGCCCGGACAGATCCCTATGGCTACACCTTC. Translation gives CSARTDPYGYTF.

This clone was seen once. The CDR3 DNA sequence: TGTGCCAGCAGCCTTAACGCCAGGGCCACCGGAGATAATTCACCCCTCCACTTT. Amino acids: CASSLNARATGDNSPLHF. The rearrangement joins TRBV14 to TRBJ1-6; a possible D gene is TRBD1 (5 bases). Trimming stripped 4 bases from V and 5 bases from J, with 21 bases between. Germline-derived CDR1 and CDR2 are SGHDN and FVKESK. This CDR3 region has 18 residues.

DNA of the CDR3: TGCAGCGCCAGGGCCTCTAATGAAAAACTGTTTTTT. This gives the protein CSARASNEKLFF. The J gene is TRBJ1-4, the V gene TRBV29-1, with a possible D match to TRBD1 (5 bases). This CDR3 region has 12 residues. V gave up 7 bases and J gave up 3 bases, with 9 bases separating them. The V gene's germline CDR1 is SQVTM and CDR2 ANQGSEA.

This clone was detected a few times. The chain recombines TRBV11-2 with TRBJ2-2, with D perhaps matching TRBD2 (5 bases). Trimming pared 2 bases from V and 5 bases from J, leaving 6 bases between. In germline, CDR1 is SGHAT, CDR2 FQNNGV. The CDR3 is made up of 13 amino acids. In nucleotides, the CDR3 is TGTGCCAGCAGCTTACCGGGGACCGGGGAGCTGTTTTTT. Translated: CASSLPGTGELFF.

The V gene is TRBV5-1, the J gene TRBJ2-3, with a possible D match to TRBD2 (7 bases). The CDR3 loop spans 17 amino acids. CDR1 and CDR2 (germline): SGHRS, YFSETQ. Trimming shortened V by 3 bases and J by 3 bases, and 20 bases separated the two germline ends. CDR3 sequence (DNA): TGCGCCAGCAGCTCCATCAGGGGAGGGCCAGGGACAGATACGCAGTATTTT. It specifies CASSSIRGGPGTDTQYF.

This clone was detected only once. The V and J genes are TRBV5-8 and TRBJ2-5, with D perhaps matching TRBD1 (8 bases). Germline CDR1 reads SGHTS; CDR2 reads YDEGEE. The CDR3 loop spans 15 amino acids. V was pared by 1 base and J by 5 bases, with 15 bases between. In DNA, the CDR3 is TGTGCCAGCAGCTTGCAACAGGGGGGGGTTGAGACCCAGTACTTC. Protein product: CASSLQQGGVETQYF.

This clone has at least ten counts. The V gene is TRBV7-2, the J gene TRBJ1-2; TRBD1 matches at 8 bases. The junction had 10 bases not matched to a gene; V was cut back by 1 base and J by 6 bases. Germline lookup yields CDR1 SGHTA and CDR2 FQGNSA. The CDR3 is made up of 16 amino acids. CDR3 in amino acids: CASSLVSTGVYHGYTF. The CDR3, as DNA: TGTGCCAGCAGCTTAGTCTCGACAGGGGTTTACCATGGCTACACCTTC.

The CDR3 region has the DNA TGTGCCACCGGCCAGCTCCCCCAGGCAGGAAACAATGAGCAGTTCTTC. Its translation is CATGQLPQAGNNEQFF. The chain joins TRBV15 to TRBJ2-1; D remains ambiguous. V was cut by 8 bases and J by 5 bases, with 22 bases left in between. From germline, CDR1 is LNHNV and CDR2 YYDKDF (reference sequence). There are 16 residues in the CDR3.

V and J are TRBV7-2 and TRBJ1-1; TRBD1 matches at 7 bases. The germline V gene encodes CDR1 SGHTA and CDR2 FQGNSA. The CDR3 spans 16 residues. V gave up 3 bases and J gave up 0 bases; unmatched junction bases: 7. The CDR3 DNA sequence: TGTGCCAGCAGCTTTTTCACAGGGGCCTTGAACACTGAAGCTTTCTTT. Its translation: CASSFFTGALNTEAFF. The variable domain in full, completed from reference TRBV7-2 and TRBJ1-1, reads GAGVSQSPSNKVTEKGKDVELRCDPISGHTALYWYRQSLGQGLEFLIYFQGNSAPDKSGLPSDRFSAERTGGSVSTLTIQRTQQEDSAVYLCASSFFTGALNTEAFFGQGTRLTVV.

The rearrangement joins TRBV18 to TRBJ1-4; possible D gene TRBD1, 5 bases. Germline loops: CDR1 KGHSH, CDR2 LQKENI. The length of the CDR3 is 15 residues. Trimming pared 2 bases from V and 0 bases from J, leaving 7 bases between. CDR3 in DNA: TGTGCCAGCTCACCAGACAGCGCAACTAATGAAAAACTGTTTTTT. Its translation is CASSPDSATNEKLFF.

CDR3 in amino acids: CASSQDPGDRGGSPLHF. The CDR3 DNA sequence: TGCGCCAGCAGCCAAGACCCCGGAGACAGGGGGGGATCACCCCTCCACTTT. The J gene is TRBJ1-6, the V gene TRBV4-1, with TRBD1 identical over 9 bases. Germline assignment: CDR1 MGHRA and CDR2 YSYEKL. V lost 0 bases to trimming and J lost 10 bases; unmatched junction nucleotides: 10. The CDR3 is 17 residues long.

J is TRBJ2-5 and V is TRBV7-2; maybe TRBD2 (6 bases). The CDR3 spans 14 residues. Germline assignment: CDR1 SGHTA and CDR2 FQGNSA. V lost 1 base and J lost 7, with 13 bases in between. CDR3 coding DNA: TGTGCCAGCAGCTTAGGCGGGGCGCGGGGGACCCAGTACTTC. Its translation is CASSLGGARGTQYF.

The rearrangement joins TRBV11-1 to TRBJ2-2; tentative D call: TRBD2 (6 bases). The CDR3 sequence is 15 residues long. The ends were cut back, 3 bases at V and 6 bases at J, with 14 bases in the middle. Germline V gives CDR1 SGHAT, CDR2 FQDESV (reference sequence). CDR3 region: CASSFFAGEAGELFF. CDR3 sequence (DNA): TGTGCCAGCAGCTTCTTTGCTGGGGAGGCCGGGGAGCTGTTTTTT.

This clone was counted once. The chain couples TRBV5-1 to TRBJ1-3; D is perhaps TRBD1 (5 bases). The CDR3 has 15 residues. Germline assignment: CDR1 SGHRS and CDR2 YFSETQ. V was clipped by 7 bases and J by 0 bases, with 14 bases between them. In nucleotides, the CDR3 is TGCGCCAGCGCCCCCGGGGGTAGCTCTGGAAACACCATATATTTT. Translating it yields CASAPGGSSGNTIYF.

In the case of this clone: Other DNA sequences within the sample encode an identical CDR3. The chain is built from TRBV3-1 (or the pseudogene TRBV3-2) and TRBJ1-2; the match to TRBD1 covers 9 bases. The CDR3 runs 13 residues. Trimming at V came to 4 bases and at J to 5 bases, leaving 2 bases not matched to a gene. CDR1 and CDR2 (germline): LGHDT, YNNKEL (reference sequence). Here the CDR3 reads CASSPGQGYGYTF. CDR3 DNA: TGTGCCAGCAGCCCCGGACAGGGGTATGGCTACACCTTC.

This chain joins TRBV7-6 and TRBJ1-4; 8 bases map to TRBD1. The CDR3 runs to 14 residues. Germline lookup yields CDR1 SGHVS and CDR2 FNYEAQ. V lost 3 bases and J lost 6; bases outside the gene matches: 3. As DNA, the CDR3 is TGTGCCAGCAGCTTGACAGGGGATGATGAAAAACTGTTTTTT. This codes for CASSLTGDDEKLFF.

This sequence joins TRBV19 and TRBJ1-1; no clear D. The CDR3 consists of 11 residues. Trimming cost V 5 bases and J 5 bases, with 6 bases left between them. Germline CDR1 and CDR2: LNHDA and SQIVND (reference sequence). The CDR3 sequence: CASSGRTEAFF. CDR3 coding DNA: TGTGCCAGTAGTGGCAGGACTGAAGCTTTCTTT.

Concerning this clone itself: This specimen includes other DNA sequences encoding the same CDR3. The genes are TRBV6-4 and TRBJ1-1; 8 bases match TRBD1. With 0 bases clipped from V and 4 bases from J, the junction kept 1 base outside the gene matches. Germline V gives CDR1 MRHNA, CDR2 SNTAGT. This CDR3 region has 14 residues. The CDR3 sequence: CASSDSDRATEAFF. The CDR3 region has the DNA TGTGCCAGCAGTGACTCGGACAGGGCCACTGAAGCTTTCTTT.

The chain carries TRBV6-1 and TRBJ2-1, with 9 bases identical to TRBD1. Germline assignment: CDR1 MNHNS and CDR2 SASEGT. The CDR3 covers 15 residues. V lost 1 base to trimming and J lost 8 bases; unmatched junction nucleotides: 6. DNA for the CDR3: TGTGCCAGCAGTGAAGGGGGGACAGGGCAAGATGAGCAGTTCTTC. This translates into CASSEGGTGQDEQFF.